This T cell receptor (beta chain) was captured by sequencing in a study of CD8+ T cells in alopecia areata. The sequencing template was cDNA reverse transcribed from extracted RNA. Sequenced by immunoSEQ multiplex PCR; TCRdb stores in-frame clones only, minus some. The sample records 25,000 to 40,000 clones, 60% to 85% being singletons. Study outcomes and limitations: Sharing of TCR sequences between patients (possibly for HLA-related reasons) was less clear than in mice. Sequencing of scalp samples also captures resident alphabeta T cells of normal skin.

Alopecia areata patients provided lesional scalp punch biopsies and peripheral blood, both collected for the study. With 4 bases removed from V and 7 bases from J, the gap between germline ends came to 7 bases. There are 11 residues in the CDR3. The germline V gene encodes CDR1 SGHAT and CDR2 FQNNGV. Worth noting for this clone: Its antigen is undetermined.

Source material: NKG2D-low CD8+ T cells sorted from blood. The V gene is TRBV11-2, the J gene TRBJ2-5; D gene ambiguous. The clonotype originates from a human donor with alopecia areata. This chain's CDR3 is CASSSPGTQYF. CDR3 sequence (DNA): TGTGCCAGCAGCTCTCCGGGGACCCAGTACTTC.